Sequencing of this TCR beta chain was carried out in a study of Graves' ophthalmopathy and Graves' hyperthyroidism. To note about this clonotype: Its matching antigen is unknown.

Overall study findings and caveats: Most thyroid-expanded clonotypes exceeding 0.001 frequency were also found in blood.

Germline V gene lookup returns CDR1 ENHRY and CDR2 SYGVKD. Trimming shortened V by 10 bases and J by 1 base, and 19 bases separated the two germline ends. The CDR3 extends over 15 amino acids. PBMCs were density-gradient isolated from approximately 9.8 ml fresh blood. RNA transcripts yielded amplified TCR beta CDR3 regions. In the first round, RT-PCR was carried out with HTBI primers, and a multiplex PCR formed the second round. TCRdb recomputed calls from the multiplex PCR reads with MiXCR, one row per CDR3 protein. The sample shows 740,000 or so distinct CDR3 sequences, 40% of them seen only once. Source material: peripheral blood. The rearrangement uses TRBV10-3 and TRBJ2-5, with D perhaps matching TRBD1 (6 bases). The source of this sequence is an adult man with Graves' ophthalmopathy. CDR3 region: CASSPQTGIQETQYF. The CDR3, as DNA: TGTGCCAGCAGCCCCCAAACAGGGATCCAAGAGACCCAGTACTTC.